Listed below are T cell receptor beta chains from one sample, sequenced in a study of blood T cell repertoires in COVID-19. Method: immunoSEQ multiplex PCR; TCRdb's copy keeps in-frame clones and lacks some. The sample includes fewer than 350,000 clones, about 86% of them seen just once. The sample comprised peripheral blood. The origin of the receptors is a woman in her 30s who had recovered from COVID-19. Both conserved end residues are trimmed from each CDR3.

J gene: TRBJ2-7
V gene: TRBV19
CDR3 protein: ASSRDPYEQY

J gene: TRBJ2-1
V gene: TRBV9
CDR3 protein: ASSAPGGSINEQF

J gene: TRBJ1-1
V gene: TRBV5-1
CDR3 protein: ASSSGQGKTEAF

J gene: TRBJ1-2
V gene: TRBV28
CDR3 protein: ASSFLNPGLAYGYT

J gene: TRBJ1-6
V gene: TRBV27
CDR3 protein: ASGGGYNSPLH

J gene: TRBJ2-1
V gene: TRBV11-2
CDR3 protein: ASSLDHRWGHEQF

J gene: TRBJ1-2
V gene: TRBV27
CDR3 protein: ASSFSGVPYGYT

J gene: TRBJ2-6
V gene: TRBV6-5
CDR3 protein: ASRSSGANVLT

J gene: TRBJ2-5
V gene: TRBV12-3/TRBV12-4
CDR3 protein: ASSFAGAETQY

J gene: TRBJ1-3
V gene: TRBV6-6
CDR3 protein: ASSYGRGSAGNTIY

J gene: TRBJ1-4
V gene: TRBV21-1
CDR3 protein: ASSKGTGNNEKLF

J gene: TRBJ1-2
V gene: TRBV7-9
CDR3 protein: ASSLVGINYGYT

J gene: TRBJ2-3
V gene: TRBV4-1
CDR3 protein: ASSQDPVQGLGRDTQY

J gene: TRBJ2-5
V gene: TRBV24-1
CDR3 protein: ATSDLTGDSETQY

J gene: TRBJ1-1
V gene: TRBV9
CDR3 protein: ASSPRQNTEAF

J gene: TRBJ2-2
V gene: TRBV6-5
CDR3 protein: ASKGVSNTGELF

J gene: TRBJ2-3
V gene: TRBV6-2/TRBV6-3
CDR3 protein: ASSFLTSPSDTDTQY

J gene: TRBJ1-3
V gene: TRBV11-2
CDR3 protein: ASSLVKDSTIY

J gene: TRBJ2-5
V gene: TRBV11-2
CDR3 protein: ASSKEQGTQY

J gene: TRBJ2-2
V gene: TRBV7-2
CDR3 protein: ASSLVYWNTGELF

J gene: TRBJ2-1
V gene: TRBV6-2/TRBV6-3
CDR3 protein: ASSYSLVGGDEQF

J gene: TRBJ1-2
V gene: TRBV7-8
CDR3 protein: ASSLGQGAGYGYT

J gene: TRBJ1-5
V gene: TRBV10-1
CDR3 protein: ASSPGGQSNQPQH

J gene: TRBJ2-3
V gene: TRBV19
CDR3 protein: ASSMGIPPSYTQY

J gene: TRBJ2-5
V gene: TRBV11-3
CDR3 protein: ASSAVGWAGEETQY

J gene: TRBJ2-2
V gene: TRBV5-5
CDR3 protein: ASSSGLVGTGELF

J gene: TRBJ2-7
V gene: TRBV6-6
CDR3 protein: ATRGFGQPYEQY

J gene: TRBJ2-7
V gene: TRBV28
CDR3 protein: ASTSQGPYEQY

J gene: TRBJ1-1
V gene: TRBV14
CDR3 protein: ASSQAPHTEAF

J gene: TRBJ2-4
V gene: TRBV11-2
CDR3 protein: ASSPDSGRVSKNIQY

J gene: TRBJ2-7
V gene: TRBV14
CDR3 protein: ASSHPDRAYEQY

J gene: TRBJ2-4
V gene: TRBV24-1
CDR3 protein: ATSETTKNIQY

J gene: TRBJ1-1
V gene: TRBV12-3/TRBV12-4
CDR3 protein: ASSLGGGAF

J gene: TRBJ1-3
V gene: TRBV19
CDR3 protein: ASTTGGSGNTIY

J gene: TRBJ1-5
V gene: TRBV27
CDR3 protein: ASARQAANQPQH

J gene: TRBJ1-1
V gene: TRBV7-9
CDR3 protein: ASSSDGSWDTEAF

J gene: TRBJ2-7
V gene: TRBV24-1
CDR3 protein: ATRKGKPGQGAEEQY

J gene: TRBJ2-7
V gene: TRBV28
CDR3 protein: ASTEGRQGRLAYEQY

J gene: TRBJ1-5
V gene: TRBV6-1
CDR3 protein: ASSARDRAIDSNQPQH

J gene: TRBJ2-7
V gene: TRBV10-3
CDR3 protein: AISGQGEGYEQY

J gene: TRBJ2-6
V gene: TRBV27
CDR3 protein: ASSLSGGANVLT

J gene: TRBJ2-5
V gene: TRBV4-1
CDR3 protein: ASSRASDYQETQY

J gene: TRBJ2-1
V gene: TRBV5-4
CDR3 protein: ASSLSGSSYNEQF

J gene: TRBJ1-1
V gene: TRBV10-3
CDR3 protein: AISGDSEGNTEAF

J gene: TRBJ1-4
V gene: TRBV30
CDR3 protein: AWSLTGANEKLF

J gene: TRBJ2-2
V gene: TRBV27
CDR3 protein: ASSGLAELNTGELF

J gene: TRBJ2-7
V gene: TRBV4-1
CDR3 protein: ASSQDGQASYEQY

J gene: TRBJ2-1
V gene: TRBV19
CDR3 protein: ASSTLQGAPYNEQF

J gene: TRBJ1-6
V gene: TRBV9
CDR3 protein: ASSPSGGAGSPLH

J gene: TRBJ2-1
V gene: TRBV20-1
CDR3 protein: SAREQF

J gene: TRBJ2-5
V gene: TRBV2
CDR3 protein: ASSGGTGMTQY

J gene: TRBJ1-5
V gene: TRBV30
CDR3 protein: AWNGVGGQPQH

J gene: TRBJ2-7
V gene: TRBV5-1
CDR3 protein: ASSPGLEYEQY

J gene: TRBJ1-2
V gene: TRBV28
CDR3 protein: ASSLIGTGSRGYT

J gene: TRBJ2-7
V gene: TRBV4-1
CDR3 protein: ASSQDSAGSYEQY